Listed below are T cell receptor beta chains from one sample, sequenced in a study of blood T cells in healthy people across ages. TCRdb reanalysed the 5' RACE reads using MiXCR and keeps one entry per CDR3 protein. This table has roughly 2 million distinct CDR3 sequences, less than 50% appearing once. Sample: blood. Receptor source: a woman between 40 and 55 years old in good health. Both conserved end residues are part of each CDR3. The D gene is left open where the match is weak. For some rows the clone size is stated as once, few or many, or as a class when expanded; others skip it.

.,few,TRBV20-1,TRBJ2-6,TGCAGTGCCCTCGATTACTCTGGGGCCAACGTCCTGACTTTC,CSALDYSGANVLTF
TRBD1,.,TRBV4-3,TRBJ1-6,TGCGCCAGCAGCCAATCAGGGACAGATAATTCACCCCTCCACTTT,CASSQSGTDNSPLHF
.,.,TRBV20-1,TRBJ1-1,TGCAGTGCTCTCAGAAACAGGGCGAACACTGAAGCTTTCTTT,CSALRNRANTEAFF
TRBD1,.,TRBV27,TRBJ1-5,TGTGCCAGCAGAGACAGGGGATTTGGCAATCAGCCCCAGCATTTT,CASRDRGFGNQPQHF
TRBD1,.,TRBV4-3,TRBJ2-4,TGCGCCAGCAGCCAAAATTCCGGGACAGGGGTTTACTACGAGCGGTACTTC,CASSQNSGTGVYYERYF
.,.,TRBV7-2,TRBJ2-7,TGTGCCAGCAGCTCACAGGACAGAGCCTACGAGCAGTACTTC,CASSSQDRAYEQYF
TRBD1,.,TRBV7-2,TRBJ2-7,TGTGCCAGCAGCCGCAACCTCGGGACAGGGGGTGGCGACGAGCAGTACTTC,CASSRNLGTGGGDEQYF
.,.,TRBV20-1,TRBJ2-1,TGCAGTGCTAGAGAGATAGTTGGCAGGGGAGCAAACAATGAGCAGTTCTTC,CSAREIVGRGANNEQFF
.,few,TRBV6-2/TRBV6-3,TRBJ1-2,TGTGCCAGCAGTTGGTCAGGAGGCTCCGACTATGGCTACACCTTC,CASSWSGGSDYGYTF
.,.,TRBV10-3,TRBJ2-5,TGTGCCATCAGCCAGAATGCAGGGGGGGGAGAGACCCAGTACTTC,CAISQNAGGGETQYF
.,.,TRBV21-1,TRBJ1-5,TGTGCCAGCAGCTGCTTGGGGCAGGATGTTGATCAGCCCCAGCATTTT,CASSCLGQDVDQPQHF
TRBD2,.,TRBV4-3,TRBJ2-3,TGCGCCAGCAGCCAAGATCCCCCTAGCGGGGATGGCACAGATACGCAGTATTTT,CASSQDPPSGDGTDTQYF
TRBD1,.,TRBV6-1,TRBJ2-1,TGTGCCAGCAGGGCTACGACAGGGGGCTGGAATGAGCAGTTCTTC,CASRATTGGWNEQFF
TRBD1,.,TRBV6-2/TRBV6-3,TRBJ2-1,TGTGCCAGCAGTTCCCTACAGGGGCGGAATGAGCAGTTCTTC,CASSSLQGRNEQFF
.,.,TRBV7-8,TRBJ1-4,TGTGCCAGCAGCTACGCAGGGACTCAAAATGAAAAACTGTTTTTT,CASSYAGTQNEKLFF
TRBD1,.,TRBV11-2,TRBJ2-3,TGTGCCAGCAGCTCGCAACAGGGGGCAGATACGCAGTATTTT,CASSSQQGADTQYF
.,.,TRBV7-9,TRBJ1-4,TGTGCCAGCAGCTTATCAAGAGGAGGCGAAAAACTGTTTTTT,CASSLSRGGEKLFF
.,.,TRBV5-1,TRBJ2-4,TGCGCCAGCAGCCCTGACAGTGCCAAAAACATTCAGTACTTC,CASSPDSAKNIQYF
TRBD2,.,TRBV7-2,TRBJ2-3,TGTGCCAGCAGCTTACTAGCGGGGGATTCCTCCTTAACCAGAGATACGCAGTATTTT,CASSLLAGDSSLTRDTQYF
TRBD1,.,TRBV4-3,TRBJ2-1,TGCGCCAGCAGCCAAGATGCTGGGACAGGGGTCGAGGATGAGCAGTTCTTC,CASSQDAGTGVEDEQFF
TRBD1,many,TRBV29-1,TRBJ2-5,TGCAGCACGCTTGGACAGGGGGTGACGGAGACCCAGTACTTC,CSTLGQGVTETQYF
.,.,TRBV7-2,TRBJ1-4,TGTGCCAGCAGTCCTCCAGGACCGGGGGAAAAACTGTTTTTT,CASSPPGPGEKLFF
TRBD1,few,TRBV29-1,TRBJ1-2,TGCAGCGTGCCCAGACAGGGAACTAACTATGGCTACACCTTC,CSVPRQGTNYGYTF
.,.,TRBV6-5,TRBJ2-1,TGTGCCAGCAGTTACTTTAACAGGATAACCTACAATGAGCAGTTCTTC,CASSYFNRITYNEQFF
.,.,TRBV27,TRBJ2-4,TGTGCCAGCAGTTTATTTCGGGAACGAGAGCAGTACTTC,CASSLFREREQYF
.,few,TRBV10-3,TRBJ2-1,TGTGCCATCAGTGAGGCACCCCAGGGTGAGCAGTTCTTC,CAISEAPQGEQFF
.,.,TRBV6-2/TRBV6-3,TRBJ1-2,TGTGCCAGCAGTTACTCGGCGACAGGAACGATCTATGGCTACACCTTC,CASSYSATGTIYGYTF
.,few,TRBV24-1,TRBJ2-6,TGTGCCACCAGTGACCCCAACAGCGCTGGGGCCAACGTCCTGACTTTC,CATSDPNSAGANVLTF
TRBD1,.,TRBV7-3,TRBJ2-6,TGTGCTAGCAGCTTAGGACAGGCCGGTAGCAACGTCCTGACTTTC,CASSLGQAGSNVLTF
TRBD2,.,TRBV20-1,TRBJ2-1,TGCAGTGCTAGGGGCGGGACTAGCGGGGCCTACAATGAGCAGTTCTTC,CSARGGTSGAYNEQFF
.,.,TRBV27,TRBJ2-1,TGTGCCAGCAGTTTAGACAGACTACAGGGAAATGAGCAGTTCTTC,CASSLDRLQGNEQFF
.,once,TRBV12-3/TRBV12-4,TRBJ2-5,TGTGCCAGCAGTTACGACAAGCCAAGGGCTATTCAGTACTTC,CASSYDKPRAIQYF